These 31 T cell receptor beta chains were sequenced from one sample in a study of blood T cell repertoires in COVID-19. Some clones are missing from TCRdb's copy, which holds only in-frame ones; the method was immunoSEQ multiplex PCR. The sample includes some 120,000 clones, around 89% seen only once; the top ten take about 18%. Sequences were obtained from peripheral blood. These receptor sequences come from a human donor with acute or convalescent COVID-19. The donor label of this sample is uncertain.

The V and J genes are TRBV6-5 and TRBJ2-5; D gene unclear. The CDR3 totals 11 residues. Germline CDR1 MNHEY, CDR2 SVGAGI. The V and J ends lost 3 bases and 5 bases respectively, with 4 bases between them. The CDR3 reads CASSYMETQYF. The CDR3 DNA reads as TGTGCCAGCAGTTATATGGAGACCCAGTACTTC.

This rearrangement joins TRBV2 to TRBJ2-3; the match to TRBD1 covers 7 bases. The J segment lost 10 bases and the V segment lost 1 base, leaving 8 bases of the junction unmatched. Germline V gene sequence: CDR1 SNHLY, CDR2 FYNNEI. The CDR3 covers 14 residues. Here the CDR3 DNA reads TGTGCCAGCAGTGAAGGATTTTTAGGGACAGCGCAGTATTTT. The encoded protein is CASSEGFLGTAQYF.

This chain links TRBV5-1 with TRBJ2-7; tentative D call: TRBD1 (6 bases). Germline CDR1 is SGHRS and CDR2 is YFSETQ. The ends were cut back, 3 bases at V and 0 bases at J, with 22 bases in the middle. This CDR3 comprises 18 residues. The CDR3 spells CASSSTGRFDLSSYEQYF. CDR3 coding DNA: TGCGCCAGCAGCTCGACAGGCCGCTTTGACCTGAGCTCCTACGAGCAGTACTTC.

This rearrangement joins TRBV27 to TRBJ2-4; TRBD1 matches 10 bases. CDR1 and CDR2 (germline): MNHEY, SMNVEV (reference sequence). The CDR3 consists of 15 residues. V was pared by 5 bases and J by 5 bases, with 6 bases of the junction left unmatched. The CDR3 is CASSAAGTGENIQYF. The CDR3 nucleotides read TGTGCCAGCAGTGCCGCCGGGACAGGGGAAAACATTCAGTACTTC.

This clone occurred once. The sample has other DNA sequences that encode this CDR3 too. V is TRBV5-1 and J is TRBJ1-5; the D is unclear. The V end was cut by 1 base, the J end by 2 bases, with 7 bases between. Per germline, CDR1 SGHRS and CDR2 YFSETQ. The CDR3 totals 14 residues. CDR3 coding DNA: TGCGCCAGCAGCTTGCTCGGGGGCAATCAGCCCCAGCATTTT. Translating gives CASSLLGGNQPQHF.

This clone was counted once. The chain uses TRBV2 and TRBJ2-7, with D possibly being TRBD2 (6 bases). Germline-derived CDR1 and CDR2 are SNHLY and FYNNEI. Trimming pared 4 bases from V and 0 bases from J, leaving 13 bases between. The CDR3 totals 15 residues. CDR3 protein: CASSGRAAGSYEQYF. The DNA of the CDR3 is TGTGCCAGCAGTGGAAGGGCAGCGGGCTCCTACGAGCAGTACTTC.

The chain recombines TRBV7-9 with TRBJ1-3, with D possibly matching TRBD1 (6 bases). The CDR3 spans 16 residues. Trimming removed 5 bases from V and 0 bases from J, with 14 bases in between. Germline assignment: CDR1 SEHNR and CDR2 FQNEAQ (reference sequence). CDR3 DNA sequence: TGTGCCAGCAGCCCAAACAGGGACCTCTCTGGAAACACCATATATTTT. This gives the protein CASSPNRDLSGNTIYF.

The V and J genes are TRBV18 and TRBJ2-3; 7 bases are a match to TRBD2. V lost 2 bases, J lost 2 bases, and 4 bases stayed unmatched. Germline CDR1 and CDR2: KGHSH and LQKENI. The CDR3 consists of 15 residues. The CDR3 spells CASSPGLADTDTQYF. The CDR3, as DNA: TGTGCCAGCTCACCAGGCCTAGCGGACACAGATACGCAGTATTTT.

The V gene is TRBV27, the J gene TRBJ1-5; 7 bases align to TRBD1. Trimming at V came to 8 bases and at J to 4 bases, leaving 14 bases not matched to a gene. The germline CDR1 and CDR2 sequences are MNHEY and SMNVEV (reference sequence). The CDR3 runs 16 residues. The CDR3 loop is CASGSLSRTGNQPQHF. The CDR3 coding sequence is TGTGCCAGCGGCAGTTTATCCCGGACAGGAAATCAGCCCCAGCATTTT.

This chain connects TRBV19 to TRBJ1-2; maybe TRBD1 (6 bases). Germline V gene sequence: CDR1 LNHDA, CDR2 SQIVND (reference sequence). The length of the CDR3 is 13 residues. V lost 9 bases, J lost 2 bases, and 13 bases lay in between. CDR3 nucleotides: TGTGCCAGCCATGGACAGCCGAACTATGGCTACACCTTC. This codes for CASHGQPNYGYTF.

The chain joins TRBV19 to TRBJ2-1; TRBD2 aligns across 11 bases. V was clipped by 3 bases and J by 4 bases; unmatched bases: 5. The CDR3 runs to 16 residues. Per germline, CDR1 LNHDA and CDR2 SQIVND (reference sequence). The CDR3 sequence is CASSISGTSGYNEQFF. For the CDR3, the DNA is TGTGCCAGTAGTATTTCTGGGACTAGCGGATACAATGAGCAGTTCTTC.

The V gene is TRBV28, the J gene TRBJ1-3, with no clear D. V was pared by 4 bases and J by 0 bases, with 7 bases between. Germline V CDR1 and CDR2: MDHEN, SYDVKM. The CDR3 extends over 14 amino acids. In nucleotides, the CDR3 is TGTGCCAGCAGTTCCACACGCTCTGGAAACACCATATATTTT. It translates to CASSSTRSGNTIYF.

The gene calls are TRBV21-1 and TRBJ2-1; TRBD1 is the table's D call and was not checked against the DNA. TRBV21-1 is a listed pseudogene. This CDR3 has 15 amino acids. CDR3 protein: CASSKVRWLVNEQFF. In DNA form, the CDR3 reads TGTGCCAGCAGCAAAGTTCGCTGGCTCGTCAATGAGCAGTTCTTC.

The CDR3 spells CASSYEGAEKLFF. The CDR3 bases are TGTGCCAGCAGTTACGAGGGGGCGGAAAAACTGTTTTTT. This chain links TRBV6-5 with TRBJ1-4, with TRBD1 matching 7 bases. The junction had 2 bases not matched to a gene; V was cut back by 2 bases and J by 8 bases. The V gene's germline CDR1 is MNHEY and CDR2 SVGAGI. The CDR3 runs to 13 residues.

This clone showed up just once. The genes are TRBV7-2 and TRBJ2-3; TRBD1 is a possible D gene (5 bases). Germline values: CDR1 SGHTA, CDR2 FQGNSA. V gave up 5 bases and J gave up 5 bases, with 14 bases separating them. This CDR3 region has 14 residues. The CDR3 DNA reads TGTGCCAGCAGCGCCGACAGTTGGGAAGATACGCAGTATTTT. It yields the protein CASSADSWEDTQYF.

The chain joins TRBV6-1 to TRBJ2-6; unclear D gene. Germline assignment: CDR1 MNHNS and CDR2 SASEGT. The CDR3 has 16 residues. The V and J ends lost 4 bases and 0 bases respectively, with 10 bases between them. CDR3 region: CASSASRYSGANVLTF. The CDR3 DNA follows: TGTGCCAGCAGTGCAAGCAGGTACTCTGGGGCCAACGTCCTGACTTTC.

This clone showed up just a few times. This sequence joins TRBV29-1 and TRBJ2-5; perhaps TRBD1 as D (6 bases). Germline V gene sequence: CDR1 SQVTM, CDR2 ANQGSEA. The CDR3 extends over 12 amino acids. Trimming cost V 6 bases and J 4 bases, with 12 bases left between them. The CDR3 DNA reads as TGCAGCGTAGCAGGGGTTGGAGAGACCCAGTACTTC. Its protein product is CSVAGVGETQYF.

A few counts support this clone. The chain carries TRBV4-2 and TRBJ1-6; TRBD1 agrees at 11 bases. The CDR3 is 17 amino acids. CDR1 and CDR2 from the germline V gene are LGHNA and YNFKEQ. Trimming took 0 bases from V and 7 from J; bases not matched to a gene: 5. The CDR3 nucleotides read TGTGCCAGCAGCCAAGATGGACAGGGGGCTTACAATTCACCCCTCCACTTT. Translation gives CASSQDGQGAYNSPLHF.

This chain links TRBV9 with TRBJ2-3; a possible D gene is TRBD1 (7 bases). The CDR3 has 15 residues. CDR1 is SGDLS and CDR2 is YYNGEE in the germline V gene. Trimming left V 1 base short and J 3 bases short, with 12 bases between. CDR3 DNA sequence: TGTGCCAGCAGCGTAAGGTCAGGGGGGACAGATACGCAGTATTTT. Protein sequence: CASSVRSGGTDTQYF.

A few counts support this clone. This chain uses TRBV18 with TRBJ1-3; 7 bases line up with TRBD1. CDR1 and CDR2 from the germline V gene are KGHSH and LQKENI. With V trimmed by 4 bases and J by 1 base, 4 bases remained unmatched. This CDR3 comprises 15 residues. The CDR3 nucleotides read TGTGCCAGCTCACGCGGGACAGATTCTGGAAACACCATATATTTT. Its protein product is CASSRGTDSGNTIYF.

The CDR3 region is CASLRDRVDEQYF. For the CDR3, the DNA is TGTGCCAGCCTCCGGGACAGGGTAGACGAGCAGTACTTC. The chain is built from TRBV28 and TRBJ2-7, with 9 bases fitting TRBD1. With V trimmed by 8 bases and J by 5 bases, 7 bases remained unmatched. CDR3 length: 13 amino acids. CDR1 and CDR2 (germline): MDHEN, SYDVKM.

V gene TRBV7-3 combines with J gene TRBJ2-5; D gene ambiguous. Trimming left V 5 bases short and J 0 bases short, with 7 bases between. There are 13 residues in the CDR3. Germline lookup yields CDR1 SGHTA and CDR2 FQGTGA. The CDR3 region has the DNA TGTGCCAGCAGCCCCCCAAACCAAGAGACCCAGTACTTC. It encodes CASSPPNQETQYF.

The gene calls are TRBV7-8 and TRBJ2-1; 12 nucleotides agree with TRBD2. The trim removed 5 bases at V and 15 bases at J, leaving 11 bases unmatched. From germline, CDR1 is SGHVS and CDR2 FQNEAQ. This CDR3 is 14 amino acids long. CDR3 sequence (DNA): TGTGCCAGCAGCCAGACTAGCGGGGGCGTGAAGAGGTTCTTC. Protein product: CASSQTSGGVKRFF.

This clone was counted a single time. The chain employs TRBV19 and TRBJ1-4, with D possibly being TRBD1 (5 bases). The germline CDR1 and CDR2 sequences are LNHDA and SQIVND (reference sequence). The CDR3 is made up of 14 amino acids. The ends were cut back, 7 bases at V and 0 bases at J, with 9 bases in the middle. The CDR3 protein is CASNDRTTNEKLFF. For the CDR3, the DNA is TGTGCCAGTAATGACAGAACAACTAATGAAAAACTGTTTTTT.

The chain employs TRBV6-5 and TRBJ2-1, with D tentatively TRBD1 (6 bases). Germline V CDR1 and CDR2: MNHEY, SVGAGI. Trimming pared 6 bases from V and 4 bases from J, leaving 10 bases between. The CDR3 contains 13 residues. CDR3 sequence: CASRTGHYNEQFF. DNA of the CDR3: TGTGCCAGCAGAACGGGACATTACAATGAGCAGTTCTTC.

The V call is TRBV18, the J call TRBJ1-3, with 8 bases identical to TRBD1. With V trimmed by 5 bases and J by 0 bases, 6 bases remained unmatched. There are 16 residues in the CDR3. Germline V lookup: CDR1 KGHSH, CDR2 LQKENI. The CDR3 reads CASSSQGALSGNTIYF. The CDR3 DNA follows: TGTGCCAGCTCATCGCAGGGGGCCCTCTCTGGAAACACCATATATTTT.

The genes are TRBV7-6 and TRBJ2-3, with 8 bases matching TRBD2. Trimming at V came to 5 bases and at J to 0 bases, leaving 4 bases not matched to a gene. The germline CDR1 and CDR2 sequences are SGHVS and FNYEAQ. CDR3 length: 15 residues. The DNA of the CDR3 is TGTGCCAGCAGCATACTAGCGGATAGCACAGATACGCAGTATTTT. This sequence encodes CASSILADSTDTQYF. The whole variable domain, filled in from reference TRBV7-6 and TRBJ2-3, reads GAGVSQSPRYKVTKRGQDVALRCDPISGHVSLYWYRQALGQGPEFLTYFNYEAQQDKSGLPNDRFSAERPEGSISTLTIQRTEQRDSAMYRCASSILADSTDTQYFGPGTRLTVL.

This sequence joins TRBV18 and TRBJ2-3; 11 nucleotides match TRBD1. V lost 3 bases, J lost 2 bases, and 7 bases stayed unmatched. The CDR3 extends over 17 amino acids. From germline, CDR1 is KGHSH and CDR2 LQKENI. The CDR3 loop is CASSPPGTGGVTDTQYF. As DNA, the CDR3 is TGTGCCAGCTCACCCCCCGGGACAGGGGGAGTCACAGATACGCAGTATTTT.

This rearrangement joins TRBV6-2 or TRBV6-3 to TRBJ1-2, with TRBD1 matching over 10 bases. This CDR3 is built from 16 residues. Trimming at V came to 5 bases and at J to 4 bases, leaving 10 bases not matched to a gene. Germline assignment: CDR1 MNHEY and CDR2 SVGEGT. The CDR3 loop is CASSRRRQGASYGYTF. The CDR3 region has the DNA TGTGCCAGCAGTCGACGTAGACAGGGGGCAAGCTATGGCTACACCTTC.

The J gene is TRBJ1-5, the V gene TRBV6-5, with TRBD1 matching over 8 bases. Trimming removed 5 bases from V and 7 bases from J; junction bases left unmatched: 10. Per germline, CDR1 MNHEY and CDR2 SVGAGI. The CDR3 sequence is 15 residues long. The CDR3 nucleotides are TGTGCCAGCAGTCATCATCAGGGGGCCAGGCAGCCCCAGCATTTT. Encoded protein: CASSHHQGARQPQHF.

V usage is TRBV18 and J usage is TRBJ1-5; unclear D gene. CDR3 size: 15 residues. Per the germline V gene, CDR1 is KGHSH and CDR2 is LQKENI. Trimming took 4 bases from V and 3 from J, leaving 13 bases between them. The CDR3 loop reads CASSQSRTPNQPQHF. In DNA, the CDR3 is TGTGCCAGCTCACAAAGCAGGACTCCCAATCAGCCCCAGCATTTT.